The 7 T cell receptor beta chains below all came from one sample that was sequenced in a study of OX40 agonist ivuxolimab in advanced cancers. Clones were read by immunoSEQ multiplex PCR, and TCRdb kept only the in-frame ones, dropping some. This sample has about 85,000 clones, with roughly 85% found just once. The sample here was CD4+ or CD8+ T cells sorted from blood, taken in a trial of the OX40 agonist ivuxolimab. The receptors were sampled from an adult with an advanced solid tumor such as melanoma, head and neck, liver or kidney cancer.

The genes are TRBV5-5 and TRBJ2-7; the D gene is possibly TRBD1 (6 bases). V lost 5 bases, J lost 0 bases, and 15 bases lay in between. Germline assignment: CDR1 SGHKS and CDR2 YYEKEE (reference sequence). CDR3 length: 15 residues. The CDR3 loop reads CASRTGQNPSYEQYF. CDR3 sequence (DNA): TGTGCCAGCAGAACCGGACAGAACCCCTCCTACGAGCAGTACTTC.

The chain has TRBV6-5 and TRBJ2-5; TRBD2 is a possible D gene (5 bases). The germline V and J ends were trimmed by 4 bases and 5 bases, with 14 bases remaining between them. This CDR3 is 14 amino acids long. Germline V CDR1 and CDR2: MNHEY, SVGAGI. The CDR3 region has the DNA TGTGCCAGCAGTTCGCCGGGATCCCCCGAGACCCAGTACTTC. Amino acid sequence: CASSSPGSPETQYF.

This clone was counted once. V and J are TRBV19 and TRBJ2-3; D possibly corresponds to TRBD2 (5 bases). The V gene lost 3 bases and the J gene lost 1 base, with 8 bases spanning the gap. This CDR3 contains 14 residues. The germline CDR1 and CDR2 sequences are LNHDA and SQIVND (reference sequence). The CDR3 is CASSMTRGTDTQYF. The CDR3 coding sequence is TGTGCCAGTAGTATGACGAGGGGCACAGATACGCAGTATTTT.

This rearrangement joins TRBV28 to TRBJ2-5; no clear D gene. Germline lookup yields CDR1 MDHEN and CDR2 SYDVKM. V was shortened by 6 bases and J by 0 bases, with 11 bases between the two germline ends. This CDR3 has 14 amino acids. In nucleotides, the CDR3 is TGTGCCAGCAGACGCATGCCGTACCAAGAGACCCAGTACTTC. Amino acid sequence: CASRRMPYQETQYF.

The rearrangement uses TRBV18 and TRBJ1-2; TRBD1 matches at 8 bases. The germline gives CDR1 KGHSH, CDR2 LQKENI. The CDR3 is 14 amino acids. Trimming cost V 8 bases and J 4 bases; bases outside gene matches: 9. For the CDR3, the DNA is TGTGCCAGCGCTACGGCAGGGGGCGGCTATGGCTACACCTTC. This sequence encodes CASATAGGGYGYTF.

The chain uses TRBV5-1 and TRBJ2-2; D is unclear. The V end was cut by 3 bases, the J end by 0 bases, with 9 bases between. In germline, CDR1 is SGHRS, CDR2 YFSETQ. The length of the CDR3 is 15 residues. DNA for the CDR3: TGCGCCAGCAGCTACCGGGCACCGAACACCGGGGAGCTGTTTTTT. Translating it yields CASSYRAPNTGELFF.

The rearrangement links TRBV5-6 to TRBJ1-1, with D perhaps matching TRBD1 (5 bases). Per the germline V gene, CDR1 is SGHDT and CDR2 is YYEEEE. The CDR3 is made up of 14 amino acids. V dropped 2 bases and J dropped 0 bases, with 8 bases sitting between them. This chain's CDR3 is CASSFLQVNTEAFF. Here the CDR3 DNA reads TGTGCCAGCAGCTTTTTACAGGTGAACACTGAAGCTTTCTTT. Combining the CDR3 with reference TRBV5-6 and TRBJ1-1 gives the whole variable domain DAGVTQSPTHLIKTRGQQVTLRCSPKSGHDTVSWYQQALGQGPQFIFQYYEEEERQRGNFPDRFSGHQFPNYSSELNVNALLLGDSALYLCASSFLQVNTEAFFGQGTRLTVV.